This TCR beta chain comes out of a study of early T cells in non-severe SARS-CoV-2 infection. On the study more broadly: Investigators sequenced bulk RNA drawn from unsorted whole blood, and chains remained unpaired.

Attachment of unique molecular identifiers was made to individual cDNA molecules. TCRdb independently ran MiXCR on the 5' RACE reads; one entry per CDR3 protein. The profile covers fewer than 60,000 distinct CDR3 sequences, with about 4.2% appearing a single time and approximately 5.9% taken by the ten largest. This clonotype was observed at least ten times. V was clipped by 3 bases and J by 5 bases, with 10 bases between them. The CDR3 is 13 residues long. Germline V lookup: CDR1 LNHDA, CDR2 SQIVND (reference sequence). The chain joins TRBV19 to TRBJ1-2; no reliable D call. The sequenced material came from whole blood. The sequence was collected from an adult who was a healthcare worker with PCR-confirmed SARS-CoV-2 infection or an uninfected control (not recorded which). The CDR3, as DNA: TGTGCCAGTAGTATTGGCCAAATATATGGCTACACCTTC. Translated: CASSIGQIYGYTF.